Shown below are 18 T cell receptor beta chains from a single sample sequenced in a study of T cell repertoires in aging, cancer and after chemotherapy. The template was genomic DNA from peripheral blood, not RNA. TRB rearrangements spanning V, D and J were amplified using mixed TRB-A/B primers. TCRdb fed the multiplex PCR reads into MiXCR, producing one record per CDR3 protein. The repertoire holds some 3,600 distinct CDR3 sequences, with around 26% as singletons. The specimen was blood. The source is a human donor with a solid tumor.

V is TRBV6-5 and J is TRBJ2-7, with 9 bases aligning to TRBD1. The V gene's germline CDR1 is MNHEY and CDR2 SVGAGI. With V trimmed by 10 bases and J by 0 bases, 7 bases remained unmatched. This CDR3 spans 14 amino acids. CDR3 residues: CATSTGQGSYEQYF. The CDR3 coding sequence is TGTGCCACCTCAACGGGACAGGGCTCCTACGAGCAGTACTTC.

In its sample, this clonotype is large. In DNA form, the CDR3 reads TGCAGCGTTAGGAGGGCTGTCGACACTGAAGCTTTCTTT. This codes for CSVRRAVDTEAFF. The chain recombines TRBV29-1 with TRBJ1-1; D not certain. The V end lost 5 bases, the J end lost 3 bases, and 13 bases lay between the germline ends. This CDR3 contains 13 residues. The germline gives CDR1 SQVTM, CDR2 ANQGSEA.

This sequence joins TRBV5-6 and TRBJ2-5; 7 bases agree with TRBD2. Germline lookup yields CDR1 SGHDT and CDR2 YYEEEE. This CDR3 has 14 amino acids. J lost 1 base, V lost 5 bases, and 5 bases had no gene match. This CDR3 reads CASRPRGSQETQYF. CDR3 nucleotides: TGTGCCAGCAGGCCGCGGGGGAGCCAAGAGACCCAGTACTTC.

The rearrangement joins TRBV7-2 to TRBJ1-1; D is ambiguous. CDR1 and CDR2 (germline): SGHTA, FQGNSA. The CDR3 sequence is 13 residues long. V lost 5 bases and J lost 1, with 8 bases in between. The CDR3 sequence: CASSRQPNTEAFF. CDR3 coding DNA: TGTGCCAGCAGCCGTCAACCGAACACTGAAGCTTTCTTT.

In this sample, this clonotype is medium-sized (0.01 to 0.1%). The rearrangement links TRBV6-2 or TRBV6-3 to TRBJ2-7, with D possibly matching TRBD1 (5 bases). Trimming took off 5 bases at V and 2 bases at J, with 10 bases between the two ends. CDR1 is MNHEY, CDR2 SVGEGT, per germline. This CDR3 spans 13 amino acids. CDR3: CASSRTTAYEQYF. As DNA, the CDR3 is TGTGCCAGCAGTCGGACGACAGCCTACGAGCAGTACTTC.

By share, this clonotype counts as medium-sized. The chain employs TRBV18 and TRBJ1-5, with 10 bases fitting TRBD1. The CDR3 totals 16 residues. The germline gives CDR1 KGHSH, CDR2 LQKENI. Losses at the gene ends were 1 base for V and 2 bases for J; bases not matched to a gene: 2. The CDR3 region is CASSPRGTGGNQPQHF. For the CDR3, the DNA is TGTGCCAGCTCACCACGAGGGACAGGGGGCAATCAGCCCCAGCATTTT.

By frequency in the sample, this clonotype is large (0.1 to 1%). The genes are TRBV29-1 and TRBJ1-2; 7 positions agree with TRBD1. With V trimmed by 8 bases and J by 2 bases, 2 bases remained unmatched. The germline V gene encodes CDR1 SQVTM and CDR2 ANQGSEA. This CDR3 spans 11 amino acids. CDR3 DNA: TGCAGCACAGGGGAAAACTATGGCTACACCTTC. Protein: CSTGENYGYTF.

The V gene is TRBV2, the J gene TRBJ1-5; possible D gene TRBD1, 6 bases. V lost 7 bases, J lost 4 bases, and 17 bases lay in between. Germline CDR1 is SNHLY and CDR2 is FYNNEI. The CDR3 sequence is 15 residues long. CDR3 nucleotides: TGTGCCAGCACCGCGGACCAACAGGGAAATCAGCCCCAGCATTTT. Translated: CASTADQQGNQPQHF.

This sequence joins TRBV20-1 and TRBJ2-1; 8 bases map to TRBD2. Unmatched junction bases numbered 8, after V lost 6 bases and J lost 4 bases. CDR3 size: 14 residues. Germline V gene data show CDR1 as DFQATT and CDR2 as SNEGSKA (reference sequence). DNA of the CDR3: TGCAGTGCGTATGCGGGGGGACATTACAATGAGCAGTTCTTC. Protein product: CSAYAGGHYNEQFF.

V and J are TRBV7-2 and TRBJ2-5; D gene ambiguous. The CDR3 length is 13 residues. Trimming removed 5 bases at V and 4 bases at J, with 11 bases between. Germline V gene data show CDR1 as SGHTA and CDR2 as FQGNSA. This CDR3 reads CASSPRFGETQYF. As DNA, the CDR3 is TGTGCCAGCAGCCCCCGGTTCGGAGAGACCCAGTACTTC.

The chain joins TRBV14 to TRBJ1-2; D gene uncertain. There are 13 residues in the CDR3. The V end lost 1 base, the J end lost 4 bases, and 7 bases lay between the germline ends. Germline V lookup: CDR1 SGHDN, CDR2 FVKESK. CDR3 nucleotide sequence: TGTGCCAGCAGCCAAGTGTCATGCTATGGCTACACCTTC. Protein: CASSQVSCYGYTF.

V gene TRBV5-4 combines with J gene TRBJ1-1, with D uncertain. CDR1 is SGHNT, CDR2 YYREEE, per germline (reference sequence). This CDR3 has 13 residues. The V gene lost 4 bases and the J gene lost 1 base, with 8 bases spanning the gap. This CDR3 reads CASSLRQNTEAFF. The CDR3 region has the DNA TGTGCCAGCAGCCTGCGACAGAACACTGAAGCTTTCTTT.

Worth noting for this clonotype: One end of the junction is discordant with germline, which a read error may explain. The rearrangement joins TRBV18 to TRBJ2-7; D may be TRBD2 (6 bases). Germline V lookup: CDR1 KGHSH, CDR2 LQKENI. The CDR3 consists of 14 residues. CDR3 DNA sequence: TGTGCCAGCTCACCGGGACTTGTCTCCTGCGAGCAGTACTTC. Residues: CASSPGLVSCEQYF.

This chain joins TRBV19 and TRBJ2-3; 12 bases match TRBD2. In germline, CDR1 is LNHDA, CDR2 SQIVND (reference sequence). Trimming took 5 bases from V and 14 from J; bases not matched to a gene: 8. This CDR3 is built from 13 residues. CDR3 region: CASSVTSGGPGYF. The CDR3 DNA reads TGTGCCAGTAGTGTGACTAGCGGGGGTCCGGGGTATTTT.

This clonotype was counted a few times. CDR3 residues: CASRSGGVNTGELFF. The CDR3 region has the DNA TGTGCCAGCAGGTCGGGGGGAGTAAACACCGGGGAGCTGTTTTTT. The chain carries TRBV6-2 or TRBV6-3 and TRBJ2-2; TRBD2 aligns across 7 bases. V lost 6 bases to trimming and J lost 2 bases; unmatched junction nucleotides: 6. CDR1 and CDR2 from the germline V gene are MNHEY and SVGEGT. The CDR3 has 15 amino acids.

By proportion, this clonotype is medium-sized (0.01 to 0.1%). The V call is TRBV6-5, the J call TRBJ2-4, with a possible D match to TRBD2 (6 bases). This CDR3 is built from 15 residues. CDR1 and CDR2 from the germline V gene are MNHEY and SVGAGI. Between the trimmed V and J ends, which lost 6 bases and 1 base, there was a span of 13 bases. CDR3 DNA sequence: TGTGCCAGCAGGGGGTGGGGGGAGGCCAAAAACATTCAGTACTTC. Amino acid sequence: CASRGWGEAKNIQYF.

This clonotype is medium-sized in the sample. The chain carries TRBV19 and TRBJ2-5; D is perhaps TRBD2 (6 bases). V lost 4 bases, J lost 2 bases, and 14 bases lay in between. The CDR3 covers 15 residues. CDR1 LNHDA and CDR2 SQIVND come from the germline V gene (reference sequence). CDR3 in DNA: TGTGCCAGTAGTAGGGATAGACGGGGGCAAGAGACCCAGTACTTC. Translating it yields CASSRDRRGQETQYF. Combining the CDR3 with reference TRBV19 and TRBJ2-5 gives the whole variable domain DGGITQSPKYLFRKEGQNVTLSCEQNLNHDAMYWYRQDPGQGLRLIYYSQIVNDFQKGDIAEGYSVSREKKESFPLTVTSAQKNPTAFYLCASSRDRRGQETQYFGPGTRLLVL.

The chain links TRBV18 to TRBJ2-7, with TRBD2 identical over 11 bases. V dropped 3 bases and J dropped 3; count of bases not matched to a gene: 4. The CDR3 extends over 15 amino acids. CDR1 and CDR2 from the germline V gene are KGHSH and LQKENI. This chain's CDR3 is CASSPRLAGNYEQYF. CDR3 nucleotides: TGTGCCAGCTCACCTCGACTAGCGGGGAACTACGAGCAGTACTTC.